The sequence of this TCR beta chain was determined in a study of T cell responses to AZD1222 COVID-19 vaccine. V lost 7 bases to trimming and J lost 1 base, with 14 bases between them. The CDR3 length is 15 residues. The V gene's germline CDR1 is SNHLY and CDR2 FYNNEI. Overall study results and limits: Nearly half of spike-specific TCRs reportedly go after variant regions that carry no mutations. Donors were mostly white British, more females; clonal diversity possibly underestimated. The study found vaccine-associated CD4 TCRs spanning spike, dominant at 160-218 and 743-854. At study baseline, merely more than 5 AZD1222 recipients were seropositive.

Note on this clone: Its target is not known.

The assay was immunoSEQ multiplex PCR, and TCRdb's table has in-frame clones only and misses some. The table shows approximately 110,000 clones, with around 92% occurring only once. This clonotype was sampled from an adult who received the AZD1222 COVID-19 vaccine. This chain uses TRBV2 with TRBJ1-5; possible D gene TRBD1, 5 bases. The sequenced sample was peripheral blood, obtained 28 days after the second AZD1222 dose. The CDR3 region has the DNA TGTGCCAGCAAAAATTTTGGGGGGAGCAATCAGCCCCAGCATTTT. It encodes CASKNFGGSNQPQHF.